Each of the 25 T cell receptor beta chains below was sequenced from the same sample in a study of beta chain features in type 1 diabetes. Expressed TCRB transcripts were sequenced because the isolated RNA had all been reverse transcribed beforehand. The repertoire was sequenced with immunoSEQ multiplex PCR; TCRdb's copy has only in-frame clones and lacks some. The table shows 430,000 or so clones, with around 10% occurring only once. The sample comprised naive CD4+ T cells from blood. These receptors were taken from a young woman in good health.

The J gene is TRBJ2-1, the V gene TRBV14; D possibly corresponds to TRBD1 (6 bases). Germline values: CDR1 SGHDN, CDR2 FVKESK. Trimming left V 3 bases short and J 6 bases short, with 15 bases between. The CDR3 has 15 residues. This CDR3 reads CASSQKRTVFNEQFF. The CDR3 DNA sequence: TGTGCCAGCAGCCAGAAGAGGACAGTGTTCAATGAGCAGTTCTTC. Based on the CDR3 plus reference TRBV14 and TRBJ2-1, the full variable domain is EAGVTQFPSHSVIEKGQTVTLRCDPISGHDNLYWYRRVMGKEIKFLLHFVKESKQDESGMPNNRFLAERTGGTYSTLKVQPAELEDSGVYFCASSQKRTVFNEQFFGPGTRLTVL.

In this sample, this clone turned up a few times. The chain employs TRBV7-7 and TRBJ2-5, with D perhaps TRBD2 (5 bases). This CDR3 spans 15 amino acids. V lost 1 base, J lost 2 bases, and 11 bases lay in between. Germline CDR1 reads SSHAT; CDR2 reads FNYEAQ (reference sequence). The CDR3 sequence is CASSLGRGLQETQYF. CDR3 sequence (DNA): TGTGCCAGCAGCTTAGGCCGTGGACTTCAAGAGACCCAGTACTTC.

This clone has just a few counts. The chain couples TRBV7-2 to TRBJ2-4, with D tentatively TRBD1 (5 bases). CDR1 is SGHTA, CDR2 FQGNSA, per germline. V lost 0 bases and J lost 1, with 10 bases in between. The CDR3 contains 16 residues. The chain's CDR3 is CASSLAGRAAKNIQYF. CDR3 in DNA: TGTGCCAGCAGCTTAGCGGGCAGGGCGGCCAAAAACATTCAGTACTTC.

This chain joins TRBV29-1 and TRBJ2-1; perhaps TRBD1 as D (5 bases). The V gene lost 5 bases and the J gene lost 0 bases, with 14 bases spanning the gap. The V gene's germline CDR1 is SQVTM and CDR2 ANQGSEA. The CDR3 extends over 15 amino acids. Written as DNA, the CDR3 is TGCAGCGTTCAGGGCGAAGAAAGCTCCTACAATGAGCAGTTCTTC. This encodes CSVQGEESSYNEQFF.

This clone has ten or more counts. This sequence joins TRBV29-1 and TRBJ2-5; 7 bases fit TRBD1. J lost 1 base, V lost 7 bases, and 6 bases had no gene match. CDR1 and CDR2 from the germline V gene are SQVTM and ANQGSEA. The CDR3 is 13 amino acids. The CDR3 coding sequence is TGCAGCGCTACAGGGGATATCCAAGAGACCCAGTACTTC. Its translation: CSATGDIQETQYF. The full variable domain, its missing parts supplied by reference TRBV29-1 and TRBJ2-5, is SAVISQKPSRDICQRGTSLTIQCQVDSQVTMMFWYRQQPGQSLTLIATANQGSEATYESGFVIDKFPISRPNLTFSTLTVSNMSPEDSSIYLCSATGDIQETQYFGPGTRLLVL.

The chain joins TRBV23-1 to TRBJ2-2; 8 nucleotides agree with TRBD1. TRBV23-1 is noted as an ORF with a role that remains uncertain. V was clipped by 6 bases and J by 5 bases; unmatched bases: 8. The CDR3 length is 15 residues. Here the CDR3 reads CASRQTGDPTGELFF. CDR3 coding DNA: TGCGCCAGCAGGCAGACAGGGGACCCGACCGGGGAGCTGTTTTTT.

The CDR3 here is CARSGTGANVLTF. CDR3 sequence (DNA): TGTGCCAGATCCGGGACAGGGGCCAACGTCCTGACTTTC. V gene TRBV19 combines with J gene TRBJ2-6, with D tentatively TRBD1 (6 bases). The length of the CDR3 is 13 residues. V lost 9 bases and J 4 bases, leaving 10 bases between the germline ends. Germline V CDR1 and CDR2: LNHDA, SQIVND (reference sequence).

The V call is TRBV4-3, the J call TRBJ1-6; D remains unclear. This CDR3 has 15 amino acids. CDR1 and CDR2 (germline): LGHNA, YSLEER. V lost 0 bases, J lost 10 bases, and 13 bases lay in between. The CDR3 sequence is CASSQEPVPSSPLHF. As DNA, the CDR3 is TGCGCCAGCAGCCAAGAGCCGGTTCCCTCGTCACCCCTCCACTTT.

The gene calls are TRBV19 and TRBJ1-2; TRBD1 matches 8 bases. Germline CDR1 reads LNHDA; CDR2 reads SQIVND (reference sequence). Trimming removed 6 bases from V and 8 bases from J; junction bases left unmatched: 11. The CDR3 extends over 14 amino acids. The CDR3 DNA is TGTGCCAGTAGGGACAGGGATGGTACTATCGGCTACACCTTC. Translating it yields CASRDRDGTIGYTF.

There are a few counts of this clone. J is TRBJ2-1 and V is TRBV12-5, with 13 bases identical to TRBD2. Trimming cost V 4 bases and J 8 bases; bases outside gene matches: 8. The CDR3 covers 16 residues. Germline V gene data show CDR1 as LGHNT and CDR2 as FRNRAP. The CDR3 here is CASGSRLAGGGDEQFF. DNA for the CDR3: TGTGCTAGTGGTTCAAGACTAGCGGGAGGAGGCGATGAGCAGTTCTTC.

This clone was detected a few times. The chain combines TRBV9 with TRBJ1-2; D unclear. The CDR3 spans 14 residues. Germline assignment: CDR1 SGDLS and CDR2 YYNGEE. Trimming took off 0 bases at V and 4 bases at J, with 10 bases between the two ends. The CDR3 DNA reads TGTGCCAGCAGCGTAGATGAGGGAGGCTATGGCTACACCTTC. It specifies CASSVDEGGYGYTF.

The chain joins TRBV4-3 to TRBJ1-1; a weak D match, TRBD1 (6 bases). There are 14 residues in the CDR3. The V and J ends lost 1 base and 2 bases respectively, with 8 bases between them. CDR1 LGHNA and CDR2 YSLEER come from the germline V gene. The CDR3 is CASSQADSNTEAFF. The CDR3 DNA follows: TGCGCCAGCAGCCAAGCGGACAGTAACACTGAAGCTTTCTTT.

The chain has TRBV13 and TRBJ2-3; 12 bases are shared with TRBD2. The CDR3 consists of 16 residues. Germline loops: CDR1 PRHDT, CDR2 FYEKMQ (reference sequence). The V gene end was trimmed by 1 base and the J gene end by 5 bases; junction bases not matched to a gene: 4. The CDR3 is CASSLVGGLAGDTQYF. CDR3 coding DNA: TGTGCCAGCAGCTTAGTAGGGGGACTAGCGGGAGATACGCAGTATTTT.

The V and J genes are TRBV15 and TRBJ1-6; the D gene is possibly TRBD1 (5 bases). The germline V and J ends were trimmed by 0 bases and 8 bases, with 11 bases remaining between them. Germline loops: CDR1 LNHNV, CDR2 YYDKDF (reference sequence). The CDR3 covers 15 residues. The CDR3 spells CATSRDRWGDSPLHF. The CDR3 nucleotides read TGTGCCACCAGCAGAGATAGATGGGGCGATTCACCCCTCCACTTT.

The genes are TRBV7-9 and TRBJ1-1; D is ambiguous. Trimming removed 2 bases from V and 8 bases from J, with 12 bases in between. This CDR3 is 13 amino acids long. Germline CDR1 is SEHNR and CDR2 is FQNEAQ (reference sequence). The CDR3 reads CASSLIPRPEAFF. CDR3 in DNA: TGTGCCAGCAGCTTAATTCCCAGACCCGAAGCTTTCTTT.

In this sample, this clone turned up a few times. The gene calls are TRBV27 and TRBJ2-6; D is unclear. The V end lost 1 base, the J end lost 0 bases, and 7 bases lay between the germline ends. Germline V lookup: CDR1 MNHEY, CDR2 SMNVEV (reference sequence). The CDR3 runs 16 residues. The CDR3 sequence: CASSLLPISGANVLTF. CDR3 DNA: TGTGCCAGCAGTTTATTACCGATCTCTGGGGCCAACGTCCTGACTTTC.

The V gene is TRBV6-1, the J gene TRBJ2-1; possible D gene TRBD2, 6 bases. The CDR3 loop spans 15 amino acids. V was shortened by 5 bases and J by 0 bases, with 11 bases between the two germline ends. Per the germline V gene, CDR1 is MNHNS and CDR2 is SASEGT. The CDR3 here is CASSWDGSSYNEQFF. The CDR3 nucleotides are TGTGCCAGCAGTTGGGACGGGAGCTCCTACAATGAGCAGTTCTTC.

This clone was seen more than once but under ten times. The CDR3 protein is CASSPGDETDTQYF. DNA of the CDR3: TGTGCCAGCAGTCCGGGAGACGAAACAGATACGCAGTATTTT. The gene calls are TRBV7-3 and TRBJ2-3; D is perhaps TRBD2 (6 bases). The V gene's germline CDR1 is SGHTA and CDR2 FQGTGA. CDR3 length equals 14 residues. The germline V and J ends were trimmed by 6 bases and 3 bases, with 13 bases remaining between them.

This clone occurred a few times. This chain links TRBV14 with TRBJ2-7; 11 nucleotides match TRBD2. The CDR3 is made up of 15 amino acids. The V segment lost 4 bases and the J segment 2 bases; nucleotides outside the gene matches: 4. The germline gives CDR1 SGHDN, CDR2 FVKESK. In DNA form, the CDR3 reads TGTGCCAGCAGCCCCATAGCGGGAGGGCCCTACGAGCAGTACTTC. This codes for CASSPIAGGPYEQYF.

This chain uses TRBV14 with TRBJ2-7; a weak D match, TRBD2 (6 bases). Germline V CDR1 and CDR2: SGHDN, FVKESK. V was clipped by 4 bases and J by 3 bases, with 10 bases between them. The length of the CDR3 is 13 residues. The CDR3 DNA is TGTGCCAGCAGCCGGGGGACTGACTACGAGCAGTACTTC. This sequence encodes CASSRGTDYEQYF.

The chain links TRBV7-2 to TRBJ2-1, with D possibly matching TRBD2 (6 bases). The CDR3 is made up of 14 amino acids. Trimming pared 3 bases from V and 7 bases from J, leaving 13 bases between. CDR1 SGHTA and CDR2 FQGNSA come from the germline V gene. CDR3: CASSFGGMKNEQFF. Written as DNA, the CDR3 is TGTGCCAGCAGCTTCGGCGGGATGAAGAATGAGCAGTTCTTC.

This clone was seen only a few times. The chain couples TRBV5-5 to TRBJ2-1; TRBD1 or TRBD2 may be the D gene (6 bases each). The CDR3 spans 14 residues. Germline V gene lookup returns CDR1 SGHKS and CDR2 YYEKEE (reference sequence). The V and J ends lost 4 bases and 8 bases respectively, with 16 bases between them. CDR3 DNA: TGTGCCAGCAGCCGAGGAGGGACACAGGATGAGCAGTTCTTC. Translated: CASSRGGTQDEQFF.

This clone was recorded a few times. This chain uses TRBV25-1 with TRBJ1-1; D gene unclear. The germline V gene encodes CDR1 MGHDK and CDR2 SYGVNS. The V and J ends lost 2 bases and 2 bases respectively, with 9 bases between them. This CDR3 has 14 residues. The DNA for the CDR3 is TGTGCCAGCAGTGAAGCCAGGCAAAACACTGAAGCTTTCTTT. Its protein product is CASSEARQNTEAFF. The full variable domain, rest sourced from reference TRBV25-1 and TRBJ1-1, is EADIYQTPRYLVIGTGKKITLECSQTMGHDKMYWYQQDPGMELHLIHYSYGVNSTEKGDLSSESTVSRIRTEHFPLTLESARPSHTSQYLCASSEARQNTEAFFGQGTRLTVV.

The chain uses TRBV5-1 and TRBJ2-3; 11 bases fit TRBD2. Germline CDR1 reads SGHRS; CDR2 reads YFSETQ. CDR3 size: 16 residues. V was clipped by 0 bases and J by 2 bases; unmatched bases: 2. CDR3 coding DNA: TGCGCCAGCAGCTTGGTAGCGGGAGGGCCCACAGATACGCAGTATTTT. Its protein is CASSLVAGGPTDTQYF.

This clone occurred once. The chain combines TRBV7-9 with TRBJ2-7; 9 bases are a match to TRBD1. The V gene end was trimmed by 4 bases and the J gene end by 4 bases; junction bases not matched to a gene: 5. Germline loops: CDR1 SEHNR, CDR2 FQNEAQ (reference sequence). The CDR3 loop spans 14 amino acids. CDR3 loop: CASSSGTGIYEQYF. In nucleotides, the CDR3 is TGTGCCAGCAGCTCGGGGACAGGGATTTACGAGCAGTACTTC.